The 20 T cell receptor beta chains below were found in one sample sequenced in a study of blood T cell repertoires in COVID-19. Sequencing was performed with immunoSEQ multiplex PCR; in TCRdb, only in-frame clones are kept and a portion is missing. Here the sample spans about 160,000 clones, about 85% being singletons. Material: PBMCs or T cells enriched from blood (not recorded which). The receptors come from a woman in her 40s with acute COVID-19.

The J gene is TRBJ1-6, the V gene TRBV19; perhaps TRBD1 as D (6 bases). This CDR3 has 15 residues. V shed 4 bases and J shed 7 bases, with 14 bases lying between them. Germline V lookup: CDR1 LNHDA, CDR2 SQIVND (reference sequence). CDR3 nucleotides: TGTGCCAGTAGTAGGAAAGGGCAGGGGAATTCACCCCTCCACTTT. Protein product: CASSRKGQGNSPLHF.

This chain uses TRBV5-1 with TRBJ1-2, with 9 nucleotides matching TRBD1. Looked up from germline, CDR1 is SGHRS and CDR2 is YFSETQ. This CDR3 has 14 amino acids. Unmatched junction bases numbered 6, after V lost 3 bases and J lost 6 bases. The CDR3, as DNA: TGCGCCAGCAGCTCGTTGACAGGGGGTAATGGCTACACCTTC. Amino acid sequence: CASSSLTGGNGYTF.

The chain is built from TRBV6-2 or TRBV6-3 and TRBJ2-1, with D possibly being TRBD1 (6 bases). The CDR3 length is 16 residues. V lost 5 bases, J lost 1 base, and 15 bases lay in between. Germline V lookup: CDR1 MNHEY, CDR2 SVGEGT. The CDR3 DNA reads as TGTGCCAGCAGTAAGAGACACAGGGAGTCCTACAATGAGCAGTTCTTC. Its protein is CASSKRHRESYNEQFF.

The chain has TRBV10-3 and TRBJ1-4, with TRBD1 as a possible D gene (5 bases). Trimming removed 7 bases from V and 5 bases from J, with 11 bases in between. The CDR3 is 13 residues long. Germline loops: CDR1 ENHRY, CDR2 SYGVKD. This CDR3 reads CAINVDKNEKLFF. Written as DNA, the CDR3 is TGTGCCATCAATGTGGACAAGAATGAAAAACTGTTTTTT.

This chain joins TRBV20-1 and TRBJ1-5; unclear D gene. Trimming cost V 3 bases and J 2 bases, with 20 bases left between them. The CDR3 loop spans 17 amino acids. From germline, CDR1 is DFQATT and CDR2 SNEGSKA (reference sequence). The CDR3 protein is CSASSLWPSLGNQPQHF. The CDR3 DNA is TGCAGTGCTAGTTCCTTGTGGCCGTCTCTAGGCAATCAGCCCCAGCATTTT.

This rearrangement joins TRBV11-3 to TRBJ2-7, with 11 bases aligning to TRBD2. V was clipped by 5 bases and J by 4 bases; unmatched bases: 7. The germline V gene encodes CDR1 SGHNT and CDR2 YENEEA. This CDR3 comprises 15 residues. The chain's CDR3 is CASSRTSGSGYEQYV. In nucleotides, the CDR3 is TGTGCCAGCAGCCGAACTAGCGGGAGTGGGTACGAGCAGTACGTC.

The rearrangement joins TRBV30 to TRBJ2-2; a weak D match, TRBD2 (6 bases). CDR1 is GTSNPN and CDR2 is SVGIG in the germline V gene (reference sequence). V lost 4 bases, J lost 4 bases, and 13 bases lay in between. This CDR3 region has 14 residues. CDR3 residues: CAWMTSLSTGELFF. The CDR3 region has the DNA TGTGCCTGGATGACTAGTCTAAGCACCGGGGAGCTGTTTTTT. Combining the CDR3 with reference TRBV30 and TRBJ2-2 gives the whole variable domain SQTIHQWPATLVQPVGSPLSLECTVEGTSNPNLYWYRQAAGRGLQLLFYSVGIGQISSEVPQNLSASRPQDRQFILSSKKLLLSDSGFYLCAWMTSLSTGELFFGEGSRLTVL.

The chain recombines TRBV6-5 with TRBJ2-3, with 8 nucleotides matching TRBD1. The CDR3 is 16 residues long. V was pared by 0 bases and J by 4 bases, with 6 bases of the junction left unmatched. Germline V lookup: CDR1 MNHEY, CDR2 SVGAGI. The CDR3 region is CASSYSRQGRADTQYF. In DNA form, the CDR3 reads TGTGCCAGCAGTTACTCCAGACAGGGGCGGGCAGATACGCAGTATTTT.

The chain joins TRBV14 to TRBJ2-3; perhaps TRBD2 as D (7 bases). Trimming took 2 bases from V and 7 from J, leaving 16 bases between them. Germline lookup yields CDR1 SGHDN and CDR2 FVKESK. The CDR3 sequence is 15 residues long. CDR3 in DNA: TGTGCCAGCAGCCAACGGCAGGGGAGGGAGAATACGCAGTATTTT. This encodes CASSQRQGRENTQYF.

The chain uses TRBV6-5 and TRBJ1-2, with 10 bases lining up with TRBD1. V lost 8 bases to trimming and J lost 5 bases; unmatched junction nucleotides: 8. The length of the CDR3 is 14 residues. Germline loops: CDR1 MNHEY, CDR2 SVGAGI. The CDR3, as DNA: TGTGCCAGCGCCCGGGACAGGGGATCTTATGGCTACACCTTC. Translating it yields CASARDRGSYGYTF.

This chain links TRBV11-2 with TRBJ2-6; D is perhaps TRBD1 (5 bases). The CDR3 length is 17 residues. Germline CDR1 is SGHAT and CDR2 is FQNNGV. Between the trimmed V and J ends, which lost 3 bases and 1 base, there was a span of 13 bases. In DNA, the CDR3 is TGTGCCAGCAGCTTGAGGACAATCCGTTCTGGGGCCAACGTCCTGACTTTC. It encodes CASSLRTIRSGANVLTF. Full variable domain (missing parts from reference TRBV11-2 and TRBJ2-6): EAGVAQSPRYKIIEKRQSVAFWCNPISGHATLYWYQQILGQGPKLLIQFQNNGVVDDSQLPKDRFSAERLKGVDSTLKIQPAKLEDSAVYLCASSLRTIRSGANVLTFGAGSRLTVL.

The rearrangement joins TRBV4-2 to TRBJ1-2; D gene ambiguous. The V gene lost 0 bases and the J gene lost 1 base, with 12 bases spanning the gap. In germline, CDR1 is LGHNA, CDR2 YNFKEQ. This CDR3 contains 16 residues. The CDR3 coding sequence is TGTGCCAGCAGCCAAGAAAGCGGTCAAGATAACTATGGCTACACCTTC. Translating gives CASSQESGQDNYGYTF.

The chain carries TRBV3-1 (or the pseudogene TRBV3-2) and TRBJ2-5; 8 bases are shared with TRBD2. This CDR3 contains 15 residues. Trimming cost V 6 bases and J 4 bases; bases outside gene matches: 10. CDR1 and CDR2 from the germline V gene are LGHDT and YNNKEL (reference sequence). The CDR3 loop is CASRPPAGEGETQYF. The CDR3 bases are TGTGCCAGCAGACCTCCAGCGGGAGAGGGAGAGACCCAGTACTTC.

The V gene is TRBV5-4, the J gene TRBJ2-1, with 10 bases lining up with TRBD2. Per the germline V gene, CDR1 is SGHNT and CDR2 is YYREEE (reference sequence). The J segment lost 5 bases and the V segment lost 5 bases, leaving 10 bases of the junction unmatched. There are 16 residues in the CDR3. CDR3 nucleotides: TGTGCCAGCAGTCCGGGGGCCCTAGCGGGAGACAATGAGCAGTTCTTC. Translation gives CASSPGALAGDNEQFF.

The chain uses TRBV27 and TRBJ1-1; D is possibly TRBD1 (5 bases). This CDR3 comprises 14 residues. Germline V gene sequence: CDR1 MNHEY, CDR2 SMNVEV (reference sequence). V dropped 4 bases and J dropped 9 bases, with 18 bases sitting between them. This CDR3 reads CASSSIGLRVQAFF. Written as DNA, the CDR3 is TGTGCCAGCAGTTCGATCGGGCTCAGGGTTCAAGCTTTCTTT.

V is TRBV24-1 and J is TRBJ2-1; tentative D call: TRBD1 (6 bases). CDR1 is KGHDR and CDR2 is SFDVKD in the germline V gene. The CDR3 contains 18 residues. The V end lost 3 bases, the J end lost 4 bases, and 21 bases lay between the germline ends. CDR3 amino acids: CATSDTGVGRGRYNEQFF. In DNA, the CDR3 is TGTGCCACCAGTGATACCGGAGTCGGCAGGGGCCGGTACAATGAGCAGTTCTTC.

The chain links TRBV12-5 to TRBJ2-2; TRBD2 aligns across 10 bases. Germline V gene lookup returns CDR1 LGHNT and CDR2 FRNRAP. There are 16 residues in the CDR3. The trim removed 0 bases at V and 6 bases at J, leaving 4 bases unmatched. CDR3 sequence: CASGLVSGRGSGELFF. The CDR3, as DNA: TGTGCTAGTGGTTTGGTCAGCGGGAGGGGCTCCGGGGAGCTGTTTTTT.

The CDR3: CSASLGASQPQHF. Here the CDR3 DNA reads TGCAGTGCTAGTCTGGGGGCGAGTCAGCCCCAGCATTTT. This sequence joins TRBV20-1 and TRBJ1-5; maybe TRBD1 (6 bases). This CDR3 contains 13 residues. Germline V gene sequence: CDR1 DFQATT, CDR2 SNEGSKA (reference sequence). Trimming removed 3 bases at V and 6 bases at J, with 12 bases between.

The V gene is TRBV6-5, the J gene TRBJ2-1; TRBD2 aligns across 10 bases. The CDR3 sequence is 15 residues long. V lost 6 bases, J lost 6 bases, and 8 bases stayed unmatched. CDR1 and CDR2 from the germline V gene are MNHEY and SVGAGI. The CDR3 DNA is TGTGCCAGCAGCCCGGGAGCGGGAGGGCCCAATGAGCAGTTCTTC. Protein sequence: CASSPGAGGPNEQFF.

The chain recombines TRBV12-5 with TRBJ1-2; 7 positions match TRBD1. Germline-derived CDR1 and CDR2 are LGHNT and FRNRAP. After removal of 7 bases from V and 8 bases from J, the junction contained 16 bases not matched to a gene. The CDR3 is 15 amino acids. The CDR3: CASALNAGTVEGYTF. CDR3 nucleotides: TGTGCTAGTGCCCTCAACGCGGGGACAGTAGAAGGCTACACCTTC. The full variable domain, in which reference TRBV12-5 and TRBJ1-2 provide the parts outside the CDR3, is DARVTQTPRHKVTEMGQEVTMRCQPILGHNTVFWYRQTMMQGLELLAYFRNRAPLDDSGMPKDRFSAEMPDATLATLKIQPSEPRDSAVYFCASALNAGTVEGYTFGSGTRLTVV.